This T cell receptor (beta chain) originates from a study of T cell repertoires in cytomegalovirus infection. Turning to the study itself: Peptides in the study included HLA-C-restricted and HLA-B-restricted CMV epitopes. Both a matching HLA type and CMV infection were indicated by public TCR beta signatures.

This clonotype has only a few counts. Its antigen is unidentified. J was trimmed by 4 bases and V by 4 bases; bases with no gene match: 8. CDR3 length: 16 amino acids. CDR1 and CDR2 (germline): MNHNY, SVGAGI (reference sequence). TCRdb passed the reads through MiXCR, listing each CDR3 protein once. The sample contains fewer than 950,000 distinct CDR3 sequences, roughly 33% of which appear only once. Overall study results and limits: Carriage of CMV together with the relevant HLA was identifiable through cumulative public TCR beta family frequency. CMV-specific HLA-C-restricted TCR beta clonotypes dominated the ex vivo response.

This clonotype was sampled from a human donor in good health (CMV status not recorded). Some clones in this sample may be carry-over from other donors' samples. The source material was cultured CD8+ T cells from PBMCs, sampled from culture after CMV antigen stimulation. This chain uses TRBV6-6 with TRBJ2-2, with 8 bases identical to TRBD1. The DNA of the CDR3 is TGTGCCAGCAGTTTCTCAGGGGGCGGAACCACCGGGGAGCTGTTTTTT. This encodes CASSFSGGGTTGELFF.